The 26 T cell receptor beta chains presented below share a single source sample, sequenced in a study of T cell changes during pregnancy in multiple sclerosis. Some clones are missing from TCRdb's copy, which holds only in-frame ones; the method was immunoSEQ multiplex PCR. The table includes approximately 80,000 clones, approximately 90% detected once. The starting material was PBMCs, obtained in the first trimester of pregnancy. These receptors were obtained from a female donor in good health, serving as a control in a pregnancy study. Some clones in this sample may be carry-over from other donors' samples.

This sequence joins TRBV7-3 and TRBJ1-6; tentatively, D is TRBD1 (5 bases). This CDR3 is 14 amino acids long. Trimming stripped 6 bases from V and 9 bases from J, with 15 bases between. Germline CDR1 and CDR2: SGHTA and FQGTGA. This chain's CDR3 is CASSYGGGSSPLHF. CDR3 bases: TGTGCCAGCAGTTATGGGGGGGGAAGTTCACCCCTCCACTTT.

This sequence joins TRBV4-1 and TRBJ2-5; 9 bases fit TRBD2. Trimming cost V 0 bases and J 2 bases; bases outside gene matches: 13. CDR3 size: 19 residues. Germline V CDR1 and CDR2: MGHRA, YSYEKL. CDR3 bases: TGCGCCAGCAGCCAAGATTGGGGCGGTAGCGGGGGAATGCAAGAGACCCAGTACTTC. It yields the protein CASSQDWGGSGGMQETQYF.

The rearrangement links TRBV6-5 to TRBJ2-2; 9 bases line up with TRBD1. CDR1 is MNHEY and CDR2 is SVGAGI in the germline V gene. This CDR3 has 14 amino acids. J gave up 8 bases and V 4 bases, and 5 bases lay outside the gene matches. The DNA for the CDR3 is TGTGCCAGCAGTTTGACAGGGGGTTCTGGGGAGCTGTTTTTT. It is translated as CASSLTGGSGELFF.

This chain connects TRBV5-5 to TRBJ2-5; D is perhaps TRBD2 (5 bases). V lost 5 bases and J lost 4, with 15 bases in between. CDR3 length: 14 residues. The germline V gene encodes CDR1 SGHKS and CDR2 YYEKEE (reference sequence). CDR3 in amino acids: CASRRAEGVETQYF. Here the CDR3 DNA reads TGTGCCAGCAGGCGAGCGGAAGGAGTAGAGACCCAGTACTTC. Full variable domain (rest looked up from reference TRBV5-5 and TRBJ2-5): DAGVTQSPTHLIKTRGQQVTLRCSPISGHKSVSWYQQVLGQGPQFIFQYYEKEERGRGNFPDRFSARQFPNYSSELNVNALLLGDSALYLCASRRAEGVETQYFGPGTRLLVL.

This rearrangement joins TRBV6-1 to TRBJ1-4; D is undetermined. Germline V gives CDR1 MNHNS, CDR2 SASEGT. V was pared by 2 bases and J by 3 bases, with 10 bases between. This CDR3 is built from 15 residues. For the CDR3, the DNA is TGTGCCAGCAGTGAAAGAGTCACAGCTAATGAAAAACTGTTTTTT. Translated, it gives CASSERVTANEKLFF.

V and J are TRBV5-6 and TRBJ2-7, with 9 bases that match TRBD2. The V gene's germline CDR1 is SGHDT and CDR2 YYEEEE. The J segment lost 10 bases and the V segment lost 4 bases, leaving 18 bases of the junction unmatched. The CDR3 contains 16 residues. The CDR3 loop is CASSPPGTSSLWTQYF. Here the CDR3 DNA reads TGTGCCAGCAGCCCTCCCGGGACTAGCTCCTTATGGACTCAGTACTTC.

This rearrangement joins TRBV5-1 to TRBJ1-2; 7 bases are shared with TRBD1. Germline lookup yields CDR1 SGHRS and CDR2 YFSETQ. The V gene end was trimmed by 0 bases and the J gene end by 4 bases; junction bases not matched to a gene: 6. The length of the CDR3 is 15 residues. CDR3 in amino acids: CASSLETGTSYGYTF. CDR3 DNA sequence: TGCGCCAGCAGCTTGGAGACAGGGACTAGCTATGGCTACACCTTC.

Only one count was recorded for this clone. The CDR3 spells CASSIDPRGNQPQHF. CDR3 DNA: TGTGCCAGTAGTATAGATCCCAGGGGCAATCAGCCCCAGCATTTT. The J gene is TRBJ1-5, the V gene TRBV19; D possibly corresponds to TRBD1 (5 bases). Deletions cut 0 bases from V and 2 bases from J, with 8 bases between. Germline V gene sequence: CDR1 LNHDA, CDR2 SQIVND (reference sequence). The CDR3 is 15 residues long.

The chain joins TRBV5-1 to TRBJ2-7, with 11 bases that match TRBD1. The ends lost 4 bases at V and 7 bases at J; junction bases unmatched: 7. CDR3 length: 14 amino acids. The germline CDR1 and CDR2 sequences are SGHRS and YFSETQ. The CDR3 bases are TGCGCCAGCAGCCCGGGGACAGGGGGTAGGGAGCAGTACTTC. This translates into CASSPGTGGREQYF.

This clone was picked up a small number of times. CDR3 sequence: CASSLRGLDEQYF. CDR3 coding DNA: TGTGCCAGCTCACTCAGGGGGCTGGACGAGCAGTACTTC. The rearrangement joins TRBV18 to TRBJ2-7; 8 bases are a match to TRBD1. This CDR3 is built from 13 residues. The germline V gene encodes CDR1 KGHSH and CDR2 LQKENI. The trim removed 4 bases at V and 5 bases at J, leaving 4 bases unmatched.

The chain is built from TRBV19 and TRBJ2-1; 11 bases line up with TRBD2. Looked up from germline, CDR1 is LNHDA and CDR2 is SQIVND (reference sequence). V lost 4 bases to trimming and J lost 6 bases; unmatched junction nucleotides: 5. The CDR3 has 15 residues. In DNA form, the CDR3 reads TGTGCCAGTAGTACCTCCGGGACTAGCGGCAATGAGCAGTTCTTC. Its translation: CASSTSGTSGNEQFF.

V is TRBV2 and J is TRBJ1-2, with D perhaps matching TRBD1 (5 bases). Germline V lookup: CDR1 SNHLY, CDR2 FYNNEI. Trimming cost V 6 bases and J 8 bases, with 13 bases left between them. The CDR3 contains 12 residues. The CDR3 DNA reads TGTGCCAGCAGGCGCAGGGATCAAGGCTACACCTTC. Encoded protein: CASRRRDQGYTF.

The V call is TRBV19, the J call TRBJ2-5; weak D call: TRBD2 (5 bases). V was pared by 5 bases and J by 5 bases, with 15 bases between. The CDR3 runs 14 residues. Germline V gene sequence: CDR1 LNHDA, CDR2 SQIVND (reference sequence). The CDR3 here is CASSPAAGWETQYF. CDR3 DNA sequence: TGTGCCAGTAGTCCCGCGGCGGGCTGGGAGACCCAGTACTTC.

The chain joins TRBV29-1 to TRBJ1-1; D gene ambiguous. V gave up 7 bases and J gave up 10 bases, with 7 bases separating them. The germline gives CDR1 SQVTM, CDR2 ANQGSEA. CDR3 length: 8 residues. The CDR3 coding sequence is TGCAGCGCACCCGGAGCTTTCTTT. Translated: CSAPGAFF.

The chain combines TRBV29-1 with TRBJ1-2; 11 bases line up with TRBD1. From germline, CDR1 is SQVTM and CDR2 ANQGSEA. There are 14 residues in the CDR3. Trimming at V came to 6 bases and at J to 3 bases, leaving 6 bases not matched to a gene. The CDR3 loop reads CSVEDRGRDYGYTF. The CDR3 DNA reads TGCAGCGTCGAGGACAGGGGGCGCGACTATGGCTACACCTTC.

The chain couples TRBV18 to TRBJ1-5; 8 bases are shared with TRBD1. Germline V lookup: CDR1 KGHSH, CDR2 LQKENI. The CDR3 covers 16 residues. The J segment lost 6 bases and the V segment lost 4 bases, leaving 11 bases of the junction unmatched. The CDR3 sequence is CASSRGQDGVAQPQHF. The CDR3 region has the DNA TGTGCCAGCTCACGGGGACAGGACGGGGTGGCTCAGCCCCAGCATTTT.

V usage is TRBV27 and J usage is TRBJ2-7, with 8 positions matching TRBD2. V was pared by 6 bases and J by 7 bases, with 8 bases of the junction left unmatched. Germline V gene data show CDR1 as MNHEY and CDR2 as SMNVEV (reference sequence). The CDR3 length is 13 residues. CDR3 loop: CASSRTSFREQYF. The CDR3 region has the DNA TGTGCCAGCAGCCGGACTAGCTTCCGGGAGCAGTACTTC.

The genes are TRBV19 and TRBJ2-3; 8 bases map to TRBD1. CDR1 is LNHDA and CDR2 is SQIVND in the germline V gene (reference sequence). V shed 5 bases and J 4 bases; nucleotides not matched to a gene: 5. The CDR3 is 14 amino acids. CDR3 loop: CASSPGQGSDTQYF. Written as DNA, the CDR3 is TGTGCCAGTAGTCCAGGACAGGGCTCAGATACGCAGTATTTT.

The chain couples TRBV27 to TRBJ1-1; 8 bases align to TRBD1. The V segment lost 3 bases and the J segment 8 bases; nucleotides outside the gene matches: 5. The germline CDR1 and CDR2 sequences are MNHEY and SMNVEV (reference sequence). The CDR3 runs to 13 residues. CDR3 sequence: CASSLGQVGEAFF. CDR3 in DNA: TGTGCCAGCAGTTTGGGACAGGTGGGAGAAGCTTTCTTT.

This clone was observed a handful of times. The chain carries TRBV7-3 and TRBJ1-2; 9 bases match TRBD1. The CDR3 loop spans 13 amino acids. Germline CDR1 reads SGHTA; CDR2 reads FQGTGA. The junction had 7 bases not matched to a gene; V was cut back by 5 bases and J by 9 bases. The DNA of the CDR3 is TGTGCCAGCAGCCCAGGACAGGGGCTCCGCTACACCTTC. Protein sequence: CASSPGQGLRYTF.

This clone showed up just once. The V gene is TRBV19, the J gene TRBJ1-6, with 10 bases fitting TRBD1. This CDR3 is 15 amino acids long. With 3 bases clipped from V and 8 bases from J, the junction kept 4 bases outside the gene matches. Germline assignment: CDR1 LNHDA and CDR2 SQIVND (reference sequence). CDR3 sequence reads: CASSMGGTGDSPLHF. CDR3 nucleotides: TGTGCCAGTAGTATGGGCGGGACAGGGGATTCACCCCTCCACTTT.

The chain links TRBV5-1 to TRBJ2-1, with 13 bases matching TRBD2. Losses at the gene ends were 4 bases for V and 6 bases for J; bases not matched to a gene: 7. This CDR3 spans 16 amino acids. CDR1 and CDR2 (germline): SGHRS, YFSETQ. In DNA form, the CDR3 reads TGCGCCAGCAGCCCTAGACTAGCGGGAGGATTCAATGAGCAGTTCTTC. Translating it yields CASSPRLAGGFNEQFF.

J is TRBJ1-5 and V is TRBV5-6; 9 bases agree with TRBD1. With 3 bases clipped from V and 6 bases from J, the junction kept 7 bases outside the gene matches. CDR1 and CDR2 (germline): SGHDT, YYEEEE. The CDR3 runs to 15 residues. The CDR3 region has the DNA TGTGCCAGCAGCTGGACAGGGGAAGGAGGTCAGCCCCAGCATTTT. Protein: CASSWTGEGGQPQHF.

This chain uses TRBV5-6 with TRBJ2-3; 12 nucleotides align to TRBD1. J was trimmed by 6 bases and V by 4 bases; bases with no gene match: 3. Germline lookup yields CDR1 SGHDT and CDR2 YYEEEE. The CDR3 is made up of 14 amino acids. In DNA, the CDR3 is TGTGCCAGCAGCCGGGACAGGGGGCAGGATACGCAGTATTTT. This sequence encodes CASSRDRGQDTQYF.

The chain uses TRBV28 and TRBJ1-2, with TRBD1 as a possible D gene (5 bases). Trimming pared 5 bases from V and 8 bases from J, leaving 18 bases between. The CDR3 spans 14 residues. Germline V gives CDR1 MDHEN, CDR2 SYDVKM. As DNA, the CDR3 is TGTGCCAGCAGTCGACTAGGGACCGGGGAAGGCTACACCTTC. Its protein product is CASSRLGTGEGYTF.

The V and J genes are TRBV6-4 and TRBJ2-1; TRBD2 matches at 7 bases. The CDR3 is 15 residues long. Germline-derived CDR1 and CDR2 are MRHNA and SNTAGT. J lost 10 bases, V lost 3 bases, and 12 bases had no gene match. The CDR3 sequence: CASSEQTSPLSEQFF. CDR3 nucleotide sequence: TGTGCCAGCAGTGAACAGACTAGCCCCTTAAGCGAGCAGTTCTTC.